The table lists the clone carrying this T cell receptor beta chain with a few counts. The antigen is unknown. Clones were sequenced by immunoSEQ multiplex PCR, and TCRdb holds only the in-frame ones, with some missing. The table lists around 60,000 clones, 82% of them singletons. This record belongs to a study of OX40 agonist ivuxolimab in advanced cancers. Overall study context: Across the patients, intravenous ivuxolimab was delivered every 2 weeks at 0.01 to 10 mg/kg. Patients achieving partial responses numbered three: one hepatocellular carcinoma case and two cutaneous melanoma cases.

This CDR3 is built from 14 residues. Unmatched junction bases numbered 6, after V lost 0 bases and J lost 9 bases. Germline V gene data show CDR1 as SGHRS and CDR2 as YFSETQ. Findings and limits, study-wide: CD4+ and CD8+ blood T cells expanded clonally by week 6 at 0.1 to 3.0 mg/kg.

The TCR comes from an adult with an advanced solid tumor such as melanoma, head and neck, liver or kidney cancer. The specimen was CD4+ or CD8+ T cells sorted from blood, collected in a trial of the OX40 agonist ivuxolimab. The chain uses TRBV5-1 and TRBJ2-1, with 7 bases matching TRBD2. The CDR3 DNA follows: TGCGCCAGCAGCTTGGGGACTAGTCCTGGTGAGCAGTTCTTC. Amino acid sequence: CASSLGTSPGEQFF.